This paragraph reports one T cell receptor beta chain. For sequencing, patients were chosen who had shown expansion of CD8+CD57+ cells by flow cytometry. The sample comes from a study of CD8+CD57+ T cells in acquired aplastic anemia. The CDR3 loop spans 14 amino acids. V gave up 4 bases and J gave up 3 bases, with 13 bases separating them. From germline, CDR1 is SNHLY and CDR2 FYNNEI. Genomic DNA served as template for TCR beta VDJ and CDR3 profiling. MiXCR, applied by TCRdb to the reads, yields one record per CDR3 protein. The repertoire holds more than 150,000 distinct CDR3 sequences, less than 60% seen once, with roughly 3.5% in the top ten.

The chain joins TRBV2 to TRBJ2-7; TRBD1 is a possible D gene (6 bases). Specimen: sorted CD4+, CD8+, or CD8+CD57+ T cells (not recorded which) from PBMCs. This TCR came from a human donor with aplastic anemia. The CDR3 protein is CASSAAGTRYEQYV. CDR3 coding DNA: TGTGCCAGCAGTGCCGCCGGGACACGCTACGAGCAGTACGTC.